The clone carrying this TCR beta chain was seen many times. Antigen: not known. This sample is part of a study of response to subunit inactivated influenza vaccine. Study-level findings and limits: Every seasonal influenza vaccination brings in few new T cells, the authors suggested.

TCRdb re-analysed the RT-PCR reads in MiXCR, keeping a single row per CDR3 protein. This sample has approximately 570,000 distinct CDR3 sequences, with approximately 7.7% found just once. This CDR3 comprises 17 residues. Unmatched junction bases numbered 5, after V lost 0 bases and J lost 4 bases. Germline assignment: CDR1 KGHDR and CDR2 SFDVKD. The starting material was PBMCs from blood, obtained 23 months after vaccination. The V gene is TRBV24-1, the J gene TRBJ2-1; 10 bases map to TRBD2. This receptor was taken from a man in his fifties or sixties who received an inactivated influenza vaccine. CDR3 sequence: CATSDLGLAGEYNEQFF. For the CDR3, the DNA is TGTGCCACCAGTGATTTGGGTCTAGCGGGGGAGTACAATGAGCAGTTCTTC.